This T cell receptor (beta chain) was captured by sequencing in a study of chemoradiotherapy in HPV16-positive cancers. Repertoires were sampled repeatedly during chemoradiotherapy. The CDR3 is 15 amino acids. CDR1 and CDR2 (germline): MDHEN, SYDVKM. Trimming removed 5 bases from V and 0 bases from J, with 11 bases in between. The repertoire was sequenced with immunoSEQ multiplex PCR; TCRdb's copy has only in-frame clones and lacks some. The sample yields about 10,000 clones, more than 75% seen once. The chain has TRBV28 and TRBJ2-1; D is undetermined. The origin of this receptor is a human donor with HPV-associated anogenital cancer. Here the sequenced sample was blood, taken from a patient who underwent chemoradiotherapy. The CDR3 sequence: CASSAGMHSYNEQFF. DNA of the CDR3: TGTGCCAGCAGTGCCGGTATGCACTCCTACAATGAGCAGTTCTTC.